Below are 10 T cell receptor beta chains sequenced from a single sample in a study of OX40 agonist ivuxolimab in advanced cancers. Using immunoSEQ multiplex PCR, the repertoire was profiled, and TCRdb retains in-frame clones only, with some absent. The table records 90,000 or so clones, 92% of them present only once. Sequenced here: CD4+ or CD8+ T cells sorted from blood, sampled in a trial of the OX40 agonist ivuxolimab. The receptors were gathered from an adult with an advanced solid tumor such as melanoma, head and neck, liver or kidney cancer.

The J gene is TRBJ2-5, the V gene TRBV6-5; a weak D match, TRBD2 (6 bases). This CDR3 has 13 amino acids. The germline V gene has CDR1 MNHEY and CDR2 SVGAGI. V lost 1 base, J lost 4 bases, and 7 bases lay in between. In DNA form, the CDR3 reads TGTGCCAGCAGTTACTGGCGGGGAGAGACCCAGTACTTC. This sequence encodes CASSYWRGETQYF.

This rearrangement joins TRBV4-3 to TRBJ2-3; D is uncertain. Trimming pared 0 bases from V and 2 bases from J, leaving 12 bases between. This CDR3 spans 16 amino acids. CDR1 is LGHNA and CDR2 is YSLEER in the germline V gene. CDR3 loop: CASSQEMAEYTDTQYF. CDR3 nucleotides: TGCGCCAGCAGCCAAGAGATGGCGGAATACACAGATACGCAGTATTTT.

The chain joins TRBV11-2 to TRBJ1-1, with 7 bases identical to TRBD1. Germline values: CDR1 SGHAT, CDR2 FQNNGV. The CDR3 is 15 amino acids. V lost 5 bases to trimming and J lost 0 bases; unmatched junction nucleotides: 6. CDR3 amino acids: CASSRKTGLNTEAFF. CDR3 nucleotide sequence: TGTGCCAGCAGCCGGAAGACAGGGCTGAACACTGAAGCTTTCTTT.

The chain joins TRBV7-3 to TRBJ2-7; a weak D match, TRBD2 (5 bases). Trimming pared 6 bases from V and 2 bases from J, leaving 17 bases between. The CDR3 is 15 residues long. CDR1 is SGHTA and CDR2 is FQGTGA in the germline V gene. Written as DNA, the CDR3 is TGTGCCAGCAGTCCACTGCCCGGGATAGCCTACGAGCAGTACTTC. Translation gives CASSPLPGIAYEQYF.

The chain is built from TRBV28 and TRBJ1-2, with TRBD1 matching 8 bases. The V segment lost 10 bases and the J segment 4 bases; nucleotides outside the gene matches: 11. Germline-derived CDR1 and CDR2 are MDHEN and SYDVKM. This CDR3 comprises 14 residues. CDR3 protein: CATPSQGGVYGYTF. The CDR3 DNA reads as TGTGCCACCCCGTCACAGGGGGGCGTCTATGGCTACACCTTC.

The genes are TRBV6-5 and TRBJ2-7; 11 bases match TRBD2. Germline CDR1 reads MNHEY; CDR2 reads SVGAGI. The CDR3 runs 14 residues. V shed 5 bases and J 4 bases; nucleotides not matched to a gene: 4. The CDR3 DNA is TGTGCCAGCAGTCTTACTAGCGGGAGTTACGAGCAGTACTTC. Amino acid sequence: CASSLTSGSYEQYF.

The V gene is TRBV28, the J gene TRBJ2-4, with a possible D match to TRBD1 (6 bases). The CDR3 runs to 14 residues. Between the trimmed V and J ends, which lost 5 bases and 7 bases, there was a span of 15 bases. Germline V gene sequence: CDR1 MDHEN, CDR2 SYDVKM. CDR3 loop: CASSRSQGRNIQYF. The CDR3 DNA sequence: TGTGCCAGCAGTAGATCACAGGGACGGAACATTCAGTACTTC.

The CDR3 reads CAWSVSGLAGTDTQYF. The CDR3 DNA is TGTGCCTGGAGTGTGTCAGGACTAGCGGGCACAGATACGCAGTATTTT. V usage is TRBV30 and J usage is TRBJ2-3, with 10 bases identical to TRBD2. With 0 bases clipped from V and 1 base from J, the junction kept 4 bases outside the gene matches. The CDR3 extends over 16 amino acids. The V gene's germline CDR1 is GTSNPN and CDR2 SVGIG (reference sequence).

This clone has only one observation. V usage is TRBV5-1 and J usage is TRBJ2-1, with D possibly being TRBD2 (5 bases). The CDR3 is made up of 13 amino acids. Germline CDR1 SGHRS, CDR2 YFSETQ. Trimming took 3 bases from V and 8 from J, leaving 12 bases between them. CDR3 coding DNA: TGCGCCAGCAGCTCCCCCAACGGGGATGAGCAGTTCTTC. It translates to CASSSPNGDEQFF.

The chain joins TRBV30 to TRBJ2-3; TRBD1 agrees at 8 bases. Losses at the gene ends were 0 bases for V and 4 bases for J; bases not matched to a gene: 3. CDR1 is GTSNPN and CDR2 is SVGIG in the germline V gene (reference sequence). This CDR3 has 14 residues. The CDR3 sequence is CAWSVQGGPDTQYF. The CDR3 nucleotides read TGTGCCTGGAGTGTACAGGGGGGACCAGATACGCAGTATTTT. Full variable domain (missing parts from reference TRBV30 and TRBJ2-3): SQTIHQWPATLVQPVGSPLSLECTVEGTSNPNLYWYRQAAGRGLQLLFYSVGIGQISSEVPQNLSASRPQDRQFILSSKKLLLSDSGFYLCAWSVQGGPDTQYFGPGTRLTVL.